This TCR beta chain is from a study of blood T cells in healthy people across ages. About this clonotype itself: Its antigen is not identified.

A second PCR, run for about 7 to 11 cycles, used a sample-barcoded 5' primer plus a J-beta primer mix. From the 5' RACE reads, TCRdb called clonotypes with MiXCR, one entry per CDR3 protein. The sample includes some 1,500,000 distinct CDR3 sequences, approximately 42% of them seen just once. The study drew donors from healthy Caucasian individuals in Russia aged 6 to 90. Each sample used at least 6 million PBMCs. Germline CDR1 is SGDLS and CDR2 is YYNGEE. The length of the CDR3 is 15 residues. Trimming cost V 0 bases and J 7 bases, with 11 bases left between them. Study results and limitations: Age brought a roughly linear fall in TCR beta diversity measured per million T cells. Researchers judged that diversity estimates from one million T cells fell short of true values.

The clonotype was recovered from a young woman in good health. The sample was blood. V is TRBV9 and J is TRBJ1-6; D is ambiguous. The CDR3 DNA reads TGTGCCAGCAGCGTAGTTAAGTCACCCAATTCACCCCTCCACTTT. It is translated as CASSVVKSPNSPLHF.